This passage covers 13 T cell receptor beta chains from one sample sequenced in a study of shared clonotypes between healthy human individuals. Positive CCR7 selection of CD45RO-negative cells yielded the naive CD8 cells, and terminally differentiated effector memory CD45RA+ cells were excluded. Data came from immunoSEQ multiplex PCR; TCRdb stores just in-frame clones and leaves some out. The top ten clones hold about 1.7% of a sample with about 2.2 million clones, 80% to 95% of them seen once. Sequencing was carried out using naive CD8+ T cells from PBMCs. The source of these receptors is a man in his late teens or twenties in good health. Some clones in this sample may be carry-over from other donors' samples.

The chain has TRBV27 and TRBJ2-2, with 8 nucleotides matching TRBD2. This CDR3 is 14 amino acids long. V shed 9 bases, J shed 3 bases, and the junction held 6 bases outside the gene matches. Germline CDR1 and CDR2: MNHEY and SMNVEV (reference sequence). Here the CDR3 DNA reads TGTGCCAGTTGCCCCGGGAGGGACACCGGGGAGCTGTTTTTT. It specifies CASCPGRDTGELFF.

V and J are TRBV9 and TRBJ2-2, with 12 bases that match TRBD2. V trimming: 4 bases; J trimming: 5 bases; junction bases outside the gene matches: 9. This CDR3 has 17 amino acids. CDR1 and CDR2 from the germline V gene are SGDLS and YYNGEE. CDR3 amino acids: CASSPRLAGVSTGELFF. DNA of the CDR3: TGTGCCAGCAGCCCTCGACTAGCGGGAGTTTCGACCGGGGAGCTGTTTTTT.

The chain couples TRBV2 to TRBJ2-1; 9 nucleotides align to TRBD2. With 6 bases clipped from V and 7 bases from J, the junction kept 10 bases outside the gene matches. The germline CDR1 and CDR2 sequences are SNHLY and FYNNEI. This CDR3 has 15 amino acids. CDR3 coding DNA: TGTGCCAGCAGCTCCGGACTAGCGTTGGTAAATGAGCAGTTCTTC. Translating gives CASSSGLALVNEQFF.

The V call is TRBV19, the J call TRBJ2-1; unclear D gene. This CDR3 has 12 amino acids. Deletions cut 10 bases from V and 8 bases from J, with 15 bases between. The germline V gene encodes CDR1 LNHDA and CDR2 SQIVND (reference sequence). CDR3 bases: TGTGCCACTACCGTCCCCCCCGATGAGCAGTTCTTC. Amino acids: CATTVPPDEQFF.

The chain couples TRBV7-8 to TRBJ2-7, with 12 positions matching TRBD2. The ends lost 5 bases at V and 3 bases at J; junction bases unmatched: 5. Germline CDR1 and CDR2: SGHVS and FQNEAQ. This CDR3 contains 15 residues. As DNA, the CDR3 is TGTGCCAGCAGCCCGGGACTAGCGGGTATCTACGAGCAGTACTTC. It encodes CASSPGLAGIYEQYF. Supplemented by reference TRBV7-8 and TRBJ2-7, the full variable domain reads GAGVSQSPRYKVAKRGQDVALRCDPISGHVSLFWYQQALGQGPEFLTYFQNEAQLDKSGLPSDRFFAERPEGSVSTLKIQRTQQEDSAVYLCASSPGLAGIYEQYFGPGTRLTVT.

The chain employs TRBV14 and TRBJ2-5; D gene unclear. This CDR3 contains 13 residues. The germline V and J ends were trimmed by 4 bases and 10 bases, with 16 bases remaining between them. Germline V gene sequence: CDR1 SGHDN, CDR2 FVKESK. DNA for the CDR3: TGTGCCAGCAGCCCCACCGCATGGGGTGACCAGTACTTC. Translating it yields CASSPTAWGDQYF.

V and J are TRBV11-2 and TRBJ2-1; TRBD2 matches 8 bases. There are 16 residues in the CDR3. CDR1 is SGHAT and CDR2 is FQNNGV in the germline V gene. After removal of 0 bases from V and 10 bases from J, the junction contained 11 bases not matched to a gene. The CDR3 sequence is CASSLDSGTSPPEQFF. The CDR3 DNA follows: TGTGCCAGCAGCTTAGATTCGGGGACTAGTCCCCCCGAGCAGTTCTTC.

This clone was counted at least ten times. The sample holds other DNA sequences that translate to the same CDR3. The genes are TRBV27 and TRBJ2-7; tentatively, D is TRBD1 or TRBD2 (5 bases each). Looked up from germline, CDR1 is MNHEY and CDR2 is SMNVEV (reference sequence). V was pared by 4 bases and J by 0 bases, with 7 bases between. The CDR3 runs to 13 residues. CDR3 amino acids: CASSWGSSYEQYF. In DNA form, the CDR3 reads TGTGCCAGCAGTTGGGGGAGCTCCTACGAGCAGTACTTC.

This chain joins TRBV6-5 and TRBJ1-2, with 8 bases lining up with TRBD1. Unmatched junction bases numbered 9, after V lost 2 bases and J lost 4 bases. From germline, CDR1 is MNHEY and CDR2 SVGAGI. CDR3 size: 16 residues. CDR3: CASSYGTGLSFYGYTF. Here the CDR3 DNA reads TGTGCCAGCAGTTACGGGACAGGTCTGAGTTTCTATGGCTACACCTTC.

This rearrangement joins TRBV7-9 to TRBJ2-5; weak D call: TRBD2 (7 bases). The germline V gene encodes CDR1 SEHNR and CDR2 FQNEAQ (reference sequence). The ends were cut back, 1 base at V and 1 base at J, with 13 bases in the middle. The CDR3 sequence is 16 residues long. CDR3 loop: CASSLDSGGLQETQYF. The CDR3 nucleotides are TGTGCCAGCAGCTTAGATTCCGGGGGGCTCCAAGAGACCCAGTACTTC.

The rearrangement joins TRBV27 to TRBJ2-7, with 14 bases fitting TRBD2. The V gene end was trimmed by 11 bases and the J gene end by 3 bases; junction bases not matched to a gene: 15. Germline V lookup: CDR1 MNHEY, CDR2 SMNVEV (reference sequence). This CDR3 spans 17 amino acids. CDR3 loop: CACYSGLAGVNVYEQYF. Here the CDR3 DNA reads TGTGCCTGCTACTCGGGACTAGCGGGAGTAAATGTCTACGAGCAGTACTTC.

The chain joins TRBV5-1 to TRBJ1-2, with no clear D. V lost 3 bases to trimming and J lost 7 bases, with 19 bases between them. Per germline, CDR1 SGHRS and CDR2 YFSETQ. The CDR3 runs 15 residues. CDR3 sequence: CASSSIFGGSGGYTF. CDR3 DNA: TGCGCCAGCAGCTCGATATTTGGAGGAAGTGGTGGCTACACCTTC.

The V and J genes are TRBV7-6 and TRBJ2-5, with TRBD2 matching 9 bases. V lost 3 bases to trimming and J lost 0 bases; unmatched junction nucleotides: 5. Germline CDR1 reads SGHVS; CDR2 reads FNYEAQ. The CDR3 extends over 16 amino acids. DNA of the CDR3: TGTGCCAGCAGCTTCTTCCAGCGGGAGGACCAAGAGACCCAGTACTTC. This gives the protein CASSFFQREDQETQYF.